Listed below are T cell receptor beta chains from one sample, sequenced in a study of lymphopenia after photon versus proton radiotherapy. Data came from immunoSEQ multiplex PCR; TCRdb stores just in-frame clones and leaves some out. In the table there are 40,000 to 55,000 clones, roughly 90% of which are singletons. Sequenced material: peripheral blood, taken from a patient treated with photon-based radiotherapy. Receptor source: a woman aged 40 to 50 with cholangiocarcinoma. Each CDR3 is given with its conserved first and last residue. The D gene is left open where the match is weak. Clone size is not always given. Where it is, it says once, few, many or a class for expanded clones.

v_gene	d_gene	j_gene	abundance	CDR3nt	CDR3aa
TRBV18	.	TRBJ1-1	.	TGTGCCAGCTCACCACAGGGGAACACTGAAGCTTTCTTT	CASSPQGNTEAFF
TRBV28	.	TRBJ2-6	once	TGTGCCAGCAGTCCCCCACACTCTGGGGCCAACGTCCTGACTTTC	CASSPPHSGANVLTF
TRBV5-5	.	TRBJ1-5	.	TGTGCCAGCAGCTTGGAGGAAGCGGGACAAAGCAATCAGCCCCAGCATTTT	CASSLEEAGQSNQPQHF
TRBV6-5	TRBD1	TRBJ1-1	.	TGTGCCAGCAGGATCCGACAGGGAGGGAACACTGAAGCTTTCTTT	CASRIRQGGNTEAFF
TRBV4-3	TRBD1	TRBJ1-6	.	TGCGCCAGCAGTAACACAGGGGTAGGTTCACCCCTCCACTTT	CASSNTGVGSPLHF
TRBV7-3	.	TRBJ2-3	.	TGTGCCAGCAGCTCCGGACCGGGGACAGATACGCAGTATTTT	CASSSGPGTDTQYF
TRBV9	TRBD1	TRBJ1-2	.	TGTGCCAGCAGCGTAGGAGGTCAGACAGGGAGATATGGCTACACCTTC	CASSVGGQTGRYGYTF
TRBV28	.	TRBJ1-2	.	TGTGCCAGCAGTCGTCAGGGACGGGGCTATGGCTACACCTTC	CASSRQGRGYGYTF
TRBV20-1	.	TRBJ1-2	.	TGCAGTGCCCTTCAGGACTATGGCTACACCTTC	CSALQDYGYTF
TRBV30	TRBD2	TRBJ2-2	once	TGTGCCTGGAGGCCTAGCGGGGTGAACACCGGGGAGCTGTTTTTT	CAWRPSGVNTGELFF